This paragraph reports one T cell receptor (beta chain). These data come from a study of blood T cell repertoires in COVID-19. Study-wide context: The United States, Italy and Spain were the sources of the acute and convalescent COVID-19 samples. PBMCs, B-cell-depleted T cells, or T cells provided the cDNA or gDNA that made up the material.

The Seattle patients joined while their infection was active and were tracked longitudinally afterward. Original processing notes: Scientists estimated how many nucleated cells there were by amplifying reference gene primers. Sequencing used immunoSEQ multiplex PCR; TCRdb keeps in-frame clones, though not all of them. The D gene and trimming were derived from the DNA, and the V and J assignments and clone size from that table. The data contain 150,000 or so clones, approximately 87% of them singletons. Trimming cost V 6 bases and J 4 bases; bases outside gene matches: 10. Germline assignment: CDR1 MNHNY and CDR2 SVGAGI (reference sequence). This CDR3 comprises 15 residues.

Sequencing was carried out using peripheral blood. The V gene is TRBV6-6, the J gene TRBJ2-7, with TRBD1 matching 9 bases. This sequence was found in a woman between 65 and 79 years old with COVID-19, enrolled during active disease. CDR3 coding DNA: TGTGCCAGCAGGTTGAACCGGGACAGGGAGTACGAGCAGTACTTC. It yields the protein CASRLNRDREYEQYF.